Many counts were recorded for the clone carrying this T cell receptor beta chain. The sample's time point: after dendritic cell vaccination, including at tumor progression/relapse. Sequenced by immunoSEQ multiplex PCR; TCRdb stores in-frame clones only, minus some. This sample yields around 100,000 clones, of which 83% are seen a single time; roughly 6.8% belongs to the top ten. The germline V gene encodes CDR1 MNHNY and CDR2 SVGAGI (reference sequence). V was cut by 3 bases and J by 2 bases, with 11 bases left in between. This CDR3 contains 15 residues. The data stem from a study of glioma-infiltrating T cells after dendritic cell vaccination.

This sequence originates from a human donor with glioblastoma. The sample in question was blood, obtained after dendritic cell vaccination. The chain uses TRBV6-6 and TRBJ2-1; possibly TRBD1 for D (6 bases). The chain's CDR3 is CASSYIRDTYNEQFF. Written as DNA, the CDR3 is TGTGCCAGCAGTTATATCAGGGACACCTACAATGAGCAGTTCTTC.